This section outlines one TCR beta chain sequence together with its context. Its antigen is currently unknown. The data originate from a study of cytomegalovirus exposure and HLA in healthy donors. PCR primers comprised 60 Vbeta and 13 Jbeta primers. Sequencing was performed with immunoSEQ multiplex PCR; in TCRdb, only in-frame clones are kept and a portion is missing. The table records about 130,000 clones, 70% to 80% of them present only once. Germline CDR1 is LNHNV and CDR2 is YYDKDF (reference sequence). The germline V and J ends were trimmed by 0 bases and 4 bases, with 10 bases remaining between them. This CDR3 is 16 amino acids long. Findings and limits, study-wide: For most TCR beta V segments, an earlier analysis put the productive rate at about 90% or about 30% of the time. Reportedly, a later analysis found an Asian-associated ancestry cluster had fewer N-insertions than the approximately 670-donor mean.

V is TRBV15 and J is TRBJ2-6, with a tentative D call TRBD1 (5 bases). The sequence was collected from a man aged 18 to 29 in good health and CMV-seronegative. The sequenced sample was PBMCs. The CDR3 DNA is TGTGCCACCAGCAGAGAACAAGGGGCAGGGGCCAACGTCCTGACTTTC. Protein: CATSREQGAGANVLTF.